What follows are 25 T cell receptor beta chains derived from one specimen sequenced in a study of blood T cells in healthy people across ages. For the second PCR, which ran for roughly 7 to 11 cycles, a sample-barcoded 5' primer and a J-beta primer mix were used. TCRdb independently ran MiXCR on the 5' RACE reads; one entry per CDR3 protein. This sample has fewer than 900,000 distinct CDR3 sequences, with roughly two fifths found just once. Material: blood. These receptors were collected from a woman aged 55-75 years in good health.

This clonotype was detected ten times or more. CDR3 loop: CASSLIGDAYEQYF. CDR3 bases: TGTGCCAGCAGCTTGATTGGGGACGCCTACGAGCAGTACTTC. V gene TRBV7-9 combines with J gene TRBJ2-7; D may be TRBD1 or TRBD2 (5 bases each). Germline CDR1 is SEHNR and CDR2 is FQNEAQ (reference sequence). Trimming pared 3 bases from V and 2 bases from J, leaving 11 bases between. The CDR3 has 14 amino acids.

Worth noting for this clonotype: Mismatch with germline at one junction end may stem from a read error. This chain connects TRBV14 to TRBJ2-1; D is unclear. There are 13 residues in the CDR3. Germline assignment: CDR1 SGHDN and CDR2 FVKESK. The CDR3 reads CASIQTSYNEQFF. As DNA, the CDR3 is TGTGCCAGCATCCAAACAAGTTACAATGAGCAGTTCTTC.

This clonotype was observed a few times. The V gene is TRBV18, the J gene TRBJ2-7, with 10 bases identical to TRBD1. Losses at the gene ends were 6 bases for V and 2 bases for J; bases not matched to a gene: 7. The CDR3 covers 15 residues. The germline CDR1 and CDR2 sequences are KGHSH and LQKENI. CDR3 DNA sequence: TGTGCCAGCTCCCCCTGGACAGGGGGAACCTACGAGCAGTACTTC. It is translated as CASSPWTGGTYEQYF. Full variable domain (rest looked up from reference TRBV18 and TRBJ2-7): NAGVMQNPRHLVRRRGQEARLRCSPMKGHSHVYWYRQLPEEGLKFMVYLQKENIIDESGMPKERFSAEFPKEGPSILRIQQVVRGDSAAYFCASSPWTGGTYEQYFGPGTRLTVT.

The rearrangement joins TRBV6-2 or TRBV6-3 to TRBJ2-5, with 16 bases aligning to TRBD2. Gene TRBJ2-4 matches the end of the DNA better, so the J call may be wrong. This CDR3 contains 20 residues. CDR1 MNHEY and CDR2 SVGEGT come from the germline V gene. The CDR3 DNA reads TGTGCCAGCAGTTTAACGACGGGACTAGCGGGAGGGCCGGGCAAAAACATTCAGTACTTC. Translation: CASSLTTGLAGGPGKNIQYF.

The chain recombines TRBV28 with TRBJ1-2; 7 bases line up with TRBD1. In germline, CDR1 is MDHEN, CDR2 SYDVKM. Trimming removed 9 bases from V and 1 base from J; junction bases left unmatched: 5. This CDR3 contains 13 residues. This CDR3 is CASGTVFNYGYTF. The CDR3 DNA follows: TGTGCCAGTGGGACAGTGTTTAACTATGGCTACACCTTC.

The chain recombines TRBV7-2 with TRBJ2-7; tentatively, D is TRBD2 (5 bases). CDR1 and CDR2 (germline): SGHTA, FQGNSA. The CDR3 has 15 residues. V lost 8 bases to trimming and J lost 7 bases, with 24 bases between them. For the CDR3, the DNA is TGTGCCAGCGGCCGGGTGACTAACTCCTACAATGAGCAGTACTTC. This sequence encodes CASGRVTNSYNEQYF.

The sample holds a few counts of this clonotype. J is TRBJ2-1 and V is TRBV12-3 or TRBV12-4; D may be TRBD1 (5 bases). This CDR3 has 15 residues. With 7 bases removed from V and 0 bases from J, the gap between germline ends came to 13 bases. The CDR3 spells CASITGDSSYNEQFF. In DNA, the CDR3 is TGTGCCAGCATCACCGGAGACAGCTCCTACAATGAGCAGTTCTTC.

J is TRBJ2-2 and V is TRBV7-9, with D possibly being TRBD1 or TRBD2 (5 bases each). The CDR3 sequence is 15 residues long. Trimming left V 0 bases short and J 1 base short, with 6 bases between. Per germline, CDR1 SEHNR and CDR2 FQNEAQ (reference sequence). CDR3 in DNA: TGTGCCAGCAGCTTAGCGGGGGTGAACACCGGGGAGCTGTTTTTT. This codes for CASSLAGVNTGELFF.

The chain recombines TRBV7-3 with TRBJ2-3; unclear D gene. The CDR3 extends over 13 amino acids. The germline V and J ends were trimmed by 1 base and 4 bases, with 6 bases remaining between them. In germline, CDR1 is SGHTA, CDR2 FQGTGA. CDR3 bases: TGTGCCAGCAGCTTAAACCCCGCAGATACGCAGTATTTT. Translated, it gives CASSLNPADTQYF. The variable domain in full, with the rest retrieved from reference TRBV7-3 and TRBJ2-3, is GAGVSQTPSNKVTEKGKYVELRCDPISGHTALYWYRQSLGQGPEFLIYFQGTGAADDSGLPNDRFFAVRPEGSVSTLKIQRTERGDSAVYLCASSLNPADTQYFGPGTRLTVL.

The chain carries TRBV7-9 and TRBJ1-1, with D unresolved. The length of the CDR3 is 15 residues. Per germline, CDR1 SEHNR and CDR2 FQNEAQ (reference sequence). V lost 8 bases, J lost 3 bases, and 19 bases lay in between. The CDR3 reads CASREIGRVDTEAFF. For the CDR3, the DNA is TGTGCCAGCCGGGAGATAGGGAGGGTCGACACTGAAGCTTTCTTT.

This chain joins TRBV29-1 and TRBJ1-2; D remains ambiguous. The V end was cut by 6 bases, the J end by 1 base, with 15 bases between. The CDR3 contains 14 residues. CDR1 SQVTM and CDR2 ANQGSEA come from the germline V gene. CDR3 residues: CSVGSASYNYGYTF. DNA for the CDR3: TGCAGCGTGGGAAGCGCCTCCTATAACTATGGCTACACCTTC.

V is TRBV12-5 and J is TRBJ2-1, with D maybe TRBD2 (6 bases). Germline lookup yields CDR1 LGHNT and CDR2 FRNRAP. V lost 6 bases and J 8 bases, leaving 14 bases between the germline ends. The CDR3 spans 13 residues. The CDR3 loop is CASGPQWRDEQFF. The CDR3 DNA follows: TGTGCTAGTGGCCCGCAGTGGAGGGATGAGCAGTTCTTC.

The chain employs TRBV6-5 and TRBJ2-7, with TRBD1 matching 11 bases. The CDR3 length is 15 residues. V was clipped by 0 bases and J by 3 bases; unmatched bases: 1. The germline V gene encodes CDR1 MNHEY and CDR2 SVGAGI. In DNA form, the CDR3 reads TGTGCCAGCAGTTACTCGGGACAGGGGGTCTACGAGCAGTACTTC. This codes for CASSYSGQGVYEQYF.

This clonotype was found a few times. The chain recombines TRBV6-5 with TRBJ2-7; a weak D match, TRBD1 (6 bases). The CDR3 extends over 14 amino acids. V lost 2 bases and J lost 1, with 9 bases in between. Germline V gene lookup returns CDR1 MNHEY and CDR2 SVGAGI. The CDR3 nucleotides read TGTGCCAGCAGTTACGGGGACACGTCCTACGAGCAGTACTTC. Its translation is CASSYGDTSYEQYF.

In its sample, this clonotype was seen a few times. This rearrangement joins TRBV7-3 to TRBJ2-1, with TRBD1 identical over 7 bases. Germline V gene lookup returns CDR1 SGHTA and CDR2 FQGTGA. Trimming at V came to 5 bases and at J to 2 bases, leaving 9 bases not matched to a gene. CDR3 length equals 16 residues. This CDR3 is CASSREPGQTYNEQFF. The DNA of the CDR3 is TGTGCCAGCAGCCGAGAACCGGGACAGACCTACAATGAGCAGTTCTTC.

This clonotype was counted only a few times. V usage is TRBV20-1 and J usage is TRBJ2-7, with D perhaps matching TRBD1 (6 bases). The germline gives CDR1 DFQATT, CDR2 SNEGSKA (reference sequence). V was cut by 0 bases and J by 0 bases, with 15 bases left in between. CDR3 length: 16 amino acids. The CDR3 region is CSARDSPDRSSYEQYF. DNA of the CDR3: TGCAGTGCTAGAGATTCCCCCGACAGGAGCTCCTACGAGCAGTACTTC.

The chain carries TRBV25-1 and TRBJ2-7; TRBD2 agrees at 11 bases. The CDR3 contains 14 residues. J lost 7 bases, V lost 7 bases, and 9 bases had no gene match. CDR1 and CDR2 from the germline V gene are MGHDK and SYGVNS. CDR3 in DNA: TGTGCCAGCACACTAGCGGGAGCCTACAATGAGCAGTACTTC. Translation gives CASTLAGAYNEQYF.

J is TRBJ2-7 and V is TRBV28, with 10 bases identical to TRBD2. J gave up 6 bases and V 6 bases, and 11 bases lay outside the gene matches. This CDR3 is 15 amino acids long. From germline, CDR1 is MDHEN and CDR2 SYDVKM. CDR3 nucleotide sequence: TGTGCCAGCAGCAGGTCTAGCGGGAGTATCTCCGAGCAGTACTTC. It translates to CASSRSSGSISEQYF.

The chain carries TRBV10-2 and TRBJ2-5; TRBD2 agrees at 7 bases. Trimming at V came to 7 bases and at J to 2 bases, leaving 10 bases not matched to a gene. CDR1 WSHSY and CDR2 SAAADI come from the germline V gene. The CDR3 spans 15 residues. The chain's CDR3 is CASKDAGGGQETQYF. Written as DNA, the CDR3 is TGCGCCAGCAAAGACGCTGGGGGGGGACAAGAGACCCAGTACTTC.

J is TRBJ2-5 and V is TRBV5-6; the match to TRBD1 covers 7 bases. The DNA end is a closer match to TRBJ2-1, so the J assignment may be wrong. CDR1 is SGHDT, CDR2 YYEEEE, per germline. The CDR3 totals 14 residues. The CDR3 spells CASSSQGTQETQFF. CDR3 coding DNA: TGTGCCAGCAGCTCACAGGGGACCCAAGAGACCCAGTTCTTC.

J is TRBJ2-3 and V is TRBV5-4; no definite D call. V lost 4 bases, J lost 2 bases, and 8 bases lay in between. CDR3 length: 13 residues. The germline V gene encodes CDR1 SGHNT and CDR2 YYREEE (reference sequence). The CDR3 DNA sequence: TGTGCCAGCAGCATTGAAATCACAGATACGCAGTATTTT. Protein: CASSIEITDTQYF. The variable domain in full, with the rest retrieved from reference TRBV5-4 and TRBJ2-3, is ETGVTQSPTHLIKTRGQQVTLRCSSQSGHNTVSWYQQALGQGPQFIFQYYREEENGRGNFPPRFSGLQFPNYSSELNVNALELDDSALYLCASSIEITDTQYFGPGTRLTVL.

The chain combines TRBV11-2 with TRBJ2-1; D uncertain. CDR3 size: 13 residues. The germline V gene encodes CDR1 SGHAT and CDR2 FQNNGV. The ends were cut back, 5 bases at V and 7 bases at J, with 12 bases in the middle. The chain's CDR3 is CASSVNGPNEQFF. CDR3 DNA sequence: TGTGCCAGCAGCGTAAACGGGCCTAATGAGCAGTTCTTC.

The genes are TRBV20-1 and TRBJ2-1; D assignment may be TRBD1 or TRBD2 (6 bases each). V lost 0 bases and J lost 9, with 18 bases in between. The CDR3 is 15 residues long. Germline CDR1 and CDR2: DFQATT and SNEGSKA (reference sequence). The CDR3 sequence: CSARDPGARGGEQFF. Written as DNA, the CDR3 is TGCAGTGCTAGAGACCCGGGGGCCCGGGGCGGTGAGCAGTTCTTC.

Points on this clonotype: One end of the junction is discordant with germline, which a read error may explain. The V and J genes are TRBV10-3 and TRBJ2-3, with D maybe TRBD1 (9 bases). The CDR3 covers 16 residues. Per germline, CDR1 ENHRY and CDR2 SYGVKD. CDR3 nucleotides: TGTGCCATCAGCGCCGGGAGGGGACAGGGCACAGGTACGCAGTATTTT. As protein: CAISAGRGQGTGTQYF.

This clonotype was recorded at least ten times. The chain recombines TRBV10-3 with TRBJ2-5; 11 nucleotides match TRBD2. Germline V gene lookup returns CDR1 ENHRY and CDR2 SYGVKD. With 3 bases clipped from V and 0 bases from J, the junction kept 3 bases outside the gene matches. The CDR3 has 16 residues. CDR3 in DNA: TGTGCCATCAGTGAAGGGACTAGCGGATACCAAGAGACCCAGTACTTC. As protein: CAISEGTSGYQETQYF.